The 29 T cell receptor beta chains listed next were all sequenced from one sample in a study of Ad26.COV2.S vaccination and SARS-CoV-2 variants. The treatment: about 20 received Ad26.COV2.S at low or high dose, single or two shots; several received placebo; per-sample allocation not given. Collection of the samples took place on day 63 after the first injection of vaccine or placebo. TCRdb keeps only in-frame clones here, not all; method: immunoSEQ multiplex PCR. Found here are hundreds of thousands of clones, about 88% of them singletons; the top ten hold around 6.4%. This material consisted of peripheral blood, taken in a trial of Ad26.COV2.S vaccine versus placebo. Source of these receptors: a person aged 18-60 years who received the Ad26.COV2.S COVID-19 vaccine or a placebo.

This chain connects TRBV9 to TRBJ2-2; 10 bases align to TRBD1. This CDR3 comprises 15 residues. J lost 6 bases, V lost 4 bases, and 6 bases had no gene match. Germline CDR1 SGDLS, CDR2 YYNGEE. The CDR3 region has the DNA TGTGCCAGCAGCCTCGGACAGGGGGTATCCGGGGAGCTGTTTTTT. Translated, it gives CASSLGQGVSGELFF.

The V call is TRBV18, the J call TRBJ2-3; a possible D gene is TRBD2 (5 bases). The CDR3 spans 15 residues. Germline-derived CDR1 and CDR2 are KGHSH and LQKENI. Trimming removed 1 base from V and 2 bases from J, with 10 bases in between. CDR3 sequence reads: CASSPRGPTTDTQYF. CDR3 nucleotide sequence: TGTGCCAGCTCACCACGCGGGCCCACCACAGATACGCAGTATTTT.

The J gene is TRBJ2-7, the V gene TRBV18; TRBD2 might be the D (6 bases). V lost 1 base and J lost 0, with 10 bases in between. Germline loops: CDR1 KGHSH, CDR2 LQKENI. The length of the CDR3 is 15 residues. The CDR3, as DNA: TGTGCCAGCTCACCACGGGACTTAAACTCCTACGAGCAGTACTTC. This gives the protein CASSPRDLNSYEQYF.

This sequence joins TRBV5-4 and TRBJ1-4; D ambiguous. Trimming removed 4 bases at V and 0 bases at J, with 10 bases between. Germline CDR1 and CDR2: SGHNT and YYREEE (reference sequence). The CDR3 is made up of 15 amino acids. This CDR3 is CASSATVATNEKLFF. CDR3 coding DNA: TGTGCCAGCAGCGCCACAGTTGCAACTAATGAAAAACTGTTTTTT.

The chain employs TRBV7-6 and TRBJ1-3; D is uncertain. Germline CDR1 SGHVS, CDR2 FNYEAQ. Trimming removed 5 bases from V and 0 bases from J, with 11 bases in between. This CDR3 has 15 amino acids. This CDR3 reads CASSQYGSSGNTIYF. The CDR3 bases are TGTGCCAGCAGCCAATATGGGAGCTCTGGAAACACCATATATTTT.

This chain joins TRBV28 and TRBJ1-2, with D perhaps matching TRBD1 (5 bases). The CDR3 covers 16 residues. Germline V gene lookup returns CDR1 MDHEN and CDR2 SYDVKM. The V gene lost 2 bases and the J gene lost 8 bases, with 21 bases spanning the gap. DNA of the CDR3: TGTGCCAGCAGTTTAGGAATACAGGCGGGCGTTTTCGGCTACACCTTC. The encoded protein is CASSLGIQAGVFGYTF.

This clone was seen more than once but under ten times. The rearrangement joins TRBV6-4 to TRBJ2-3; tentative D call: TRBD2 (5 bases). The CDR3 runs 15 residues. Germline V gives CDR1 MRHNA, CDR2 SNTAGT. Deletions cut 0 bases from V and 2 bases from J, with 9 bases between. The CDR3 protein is CASSDSTGNTDTQYF. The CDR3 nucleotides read TGTGCCAGCAGTGACTCGACGGGGAACACAGATACGCAGTATTTT.

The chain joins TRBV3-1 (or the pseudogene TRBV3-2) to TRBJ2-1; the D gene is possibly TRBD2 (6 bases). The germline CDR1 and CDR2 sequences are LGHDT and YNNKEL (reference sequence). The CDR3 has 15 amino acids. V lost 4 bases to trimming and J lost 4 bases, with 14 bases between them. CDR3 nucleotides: TGTGCCAGCAGCCTCCGAACCGGGACTTACAATGAGCAGTTCTTC. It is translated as CASSLRTGTYNEQFF.

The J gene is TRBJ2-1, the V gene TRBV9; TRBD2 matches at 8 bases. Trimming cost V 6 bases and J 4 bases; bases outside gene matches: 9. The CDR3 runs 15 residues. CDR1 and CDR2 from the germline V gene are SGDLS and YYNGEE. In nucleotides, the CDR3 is TGTGCCAGCACAAGCGGGGGAGAAGTTTACAATGAGCAGTTCTTC. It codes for CASTSGGEVYNEQFF.

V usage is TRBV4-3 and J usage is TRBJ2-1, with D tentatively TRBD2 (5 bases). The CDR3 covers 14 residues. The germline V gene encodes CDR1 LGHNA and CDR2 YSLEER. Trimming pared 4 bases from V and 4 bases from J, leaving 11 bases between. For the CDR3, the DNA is TGCGCCAGCAGCCCCGCCGACTATTACAATGAGCAGTTCTTC. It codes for CASSPADYYNEQFF.

CDR3: CSVTGTTSWEQYF. The CDR3, as DNA: TGCAGCGTCACCGGGACTACCTCCTGGGAGCAGTACTTC. The V gene is TRBV29-1, the J gene TRBJ2-7, with 7 bases matching TRBD2. This CDR3 contains 13 residues. Trimming removed 6 bases from V and 7 bases from J; junction bases left unmatched: 12. CDR1 and CDR2 (germline): SQVTM, ANQGSEA.

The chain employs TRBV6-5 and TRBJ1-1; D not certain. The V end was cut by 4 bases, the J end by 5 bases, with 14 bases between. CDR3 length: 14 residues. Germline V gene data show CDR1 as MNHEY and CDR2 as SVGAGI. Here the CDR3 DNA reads TGTGCCAGCAGTTCCCTGAAGGTTCCGACTGAAGCTTTCTTT. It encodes CASSSLKVPTEAFF.

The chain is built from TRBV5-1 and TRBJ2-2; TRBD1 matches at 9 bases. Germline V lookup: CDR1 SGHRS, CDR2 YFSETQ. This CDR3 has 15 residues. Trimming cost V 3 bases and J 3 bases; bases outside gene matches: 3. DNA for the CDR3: TGCGCCAGCAGCTCCGGACAGGGGCACACCGGGGAGCTGTTTTTT. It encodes CASSSGQGHTGELFF.

The CDR3 nucleotides are TGTGCCAGCATGAGAGGACCCGGGGGAATCTACGAGCAGTACTTC. This encodes CASMRGPGGIYEQYF. The chain combines TRBV6-4 with TRBJ2-7; tentative D call: TRBD2 (6 bases). The germline V gene encodes CDR1 MRHNA and CDR2 SNTAGT. The CDR3 covers 15 residues. The V end was cut by 7 bases, the J end by 3 bases, with 19 bases between.

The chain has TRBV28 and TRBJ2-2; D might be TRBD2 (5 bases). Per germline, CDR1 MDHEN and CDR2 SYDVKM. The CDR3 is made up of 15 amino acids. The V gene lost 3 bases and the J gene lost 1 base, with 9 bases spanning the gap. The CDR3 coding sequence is TGTGCCAGCAGTTTTCGGGGAGTGAACACCGGGGAGCTGTTTTTT. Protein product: CASSFRGVNTGELFF.

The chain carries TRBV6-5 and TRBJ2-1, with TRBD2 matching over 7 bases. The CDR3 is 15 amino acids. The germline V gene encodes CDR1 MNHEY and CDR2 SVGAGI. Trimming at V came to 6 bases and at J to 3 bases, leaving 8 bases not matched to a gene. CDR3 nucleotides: TGTGCCAGCAGATTAGCGACTAGCTACTACAATGAGCAGTTCTTC. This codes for CASRLATSYYNEQFF.

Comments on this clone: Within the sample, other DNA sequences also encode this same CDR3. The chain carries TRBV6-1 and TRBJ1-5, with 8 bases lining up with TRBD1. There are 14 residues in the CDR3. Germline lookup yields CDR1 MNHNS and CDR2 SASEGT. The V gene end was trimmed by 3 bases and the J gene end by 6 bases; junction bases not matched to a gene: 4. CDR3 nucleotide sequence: TGTGCCAGCAGTGAGGCAGGGGGCCTTCAGCCCCAGCATTTT. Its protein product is CASSEAGGLQPQHF.

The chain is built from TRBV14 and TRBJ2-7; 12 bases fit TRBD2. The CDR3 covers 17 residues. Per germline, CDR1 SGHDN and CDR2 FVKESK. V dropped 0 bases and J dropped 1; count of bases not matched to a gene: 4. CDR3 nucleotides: TGTGCCAGCAGCCAAGAGCGTACTAGCGGGAGGTCCTACGAGCAGTACTTC. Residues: CASSQERTSGRSYEQYF.

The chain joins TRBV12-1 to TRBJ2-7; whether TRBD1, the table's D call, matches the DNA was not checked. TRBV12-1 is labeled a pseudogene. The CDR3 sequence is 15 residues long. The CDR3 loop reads CASSFDPHRPYEQYF. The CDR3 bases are TGTGCCAGCAGCTTTGATCCCCACAGACCCTACGAGCAGTACTTC.

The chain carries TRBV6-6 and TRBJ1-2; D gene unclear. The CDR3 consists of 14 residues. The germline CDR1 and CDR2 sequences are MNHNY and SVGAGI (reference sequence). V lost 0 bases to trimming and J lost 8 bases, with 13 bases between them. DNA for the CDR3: TGTGCCAGCAGTTACTCGGACGTATCTCGAGGCTACACCTTC. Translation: CASSYSDVSRGYTF.

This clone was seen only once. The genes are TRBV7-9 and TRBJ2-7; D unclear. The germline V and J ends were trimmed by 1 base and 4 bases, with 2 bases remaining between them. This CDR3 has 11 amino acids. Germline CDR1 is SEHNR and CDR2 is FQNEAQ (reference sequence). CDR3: CASSLEYEQYF. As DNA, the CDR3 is TGTGCCAGCAGCTTAGAGTACGAGCAGTACTTC.

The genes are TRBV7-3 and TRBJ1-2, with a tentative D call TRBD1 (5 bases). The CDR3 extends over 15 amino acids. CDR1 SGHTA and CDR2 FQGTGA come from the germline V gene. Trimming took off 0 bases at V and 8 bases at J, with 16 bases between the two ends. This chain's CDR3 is CASSLTGTPLEGYTF. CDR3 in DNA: TGTGCCAGCAGCTTAACCGGGACTCCTTTAGAGGGCTACACCTTC.

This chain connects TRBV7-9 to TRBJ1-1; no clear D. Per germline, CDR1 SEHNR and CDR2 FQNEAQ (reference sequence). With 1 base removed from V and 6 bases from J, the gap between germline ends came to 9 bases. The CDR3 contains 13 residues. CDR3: CASSLVTIPEAFF. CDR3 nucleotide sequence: TGTGCCAGCAGCTTAGTTACGATTCCTGAAGCTTTCTTT.

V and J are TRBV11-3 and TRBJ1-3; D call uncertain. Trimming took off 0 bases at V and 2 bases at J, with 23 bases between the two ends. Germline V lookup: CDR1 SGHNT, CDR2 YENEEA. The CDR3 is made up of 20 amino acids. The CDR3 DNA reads TGTGCCAGCAGCTTAGAGGTTAGGATGTCCCCAATTCTGGCTGGAAACACCATATATTTT. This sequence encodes CASSLEVRMSPILAGNTIYF.

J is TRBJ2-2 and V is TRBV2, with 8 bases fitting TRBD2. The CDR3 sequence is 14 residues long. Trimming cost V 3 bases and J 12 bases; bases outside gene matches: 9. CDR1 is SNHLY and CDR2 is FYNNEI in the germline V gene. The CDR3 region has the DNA TGTGCCAGCAGTGAGTCCGGGAGGGTGGTGAAGCTGTTTTTT. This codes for CASSESGRVVKLFF. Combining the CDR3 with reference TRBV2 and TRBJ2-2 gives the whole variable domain EPEVTQTPSHQVTQMGQEVILRCVPISNHLYFYWYRQILGQKVEFLVSFYNNEISEKSEIFDDQFSVERPDGSNFTLKIRSTKLEDSAMYFCASSESGRVVKLFFGEGSRLTVL.

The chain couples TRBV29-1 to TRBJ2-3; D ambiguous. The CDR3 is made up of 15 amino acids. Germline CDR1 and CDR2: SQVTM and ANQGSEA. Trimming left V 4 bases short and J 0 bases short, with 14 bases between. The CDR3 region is CSVVRAGTSTDTQYF. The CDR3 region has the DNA TGCAGCGTTGTAAGGGCAGGCACTAGCACAGATACGCAGTATTTT.

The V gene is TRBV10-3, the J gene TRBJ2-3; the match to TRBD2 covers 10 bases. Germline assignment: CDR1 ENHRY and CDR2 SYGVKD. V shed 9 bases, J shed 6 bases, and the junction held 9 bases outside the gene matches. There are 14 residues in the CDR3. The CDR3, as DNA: TGTGCCATTCAGCGGGAGGGCCTTGGGGATACGCAGTATTTT. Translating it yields CAIQREGLGDTQYF.

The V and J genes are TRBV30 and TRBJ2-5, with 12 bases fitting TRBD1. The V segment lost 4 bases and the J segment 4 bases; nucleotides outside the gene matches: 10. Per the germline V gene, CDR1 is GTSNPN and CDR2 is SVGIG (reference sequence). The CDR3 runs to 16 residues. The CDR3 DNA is TGTGCCTGGACCAACCGGGACAGGGGGCAGGTAGAGACCCAGTACTTC. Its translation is CAWTNRDRGQVETQYF.

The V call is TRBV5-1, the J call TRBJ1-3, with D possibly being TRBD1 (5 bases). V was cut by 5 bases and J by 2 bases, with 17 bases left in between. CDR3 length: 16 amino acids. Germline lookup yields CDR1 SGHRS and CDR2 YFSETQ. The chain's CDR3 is CASSPAQGATGNTIYF. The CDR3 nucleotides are TGCGCCAGCAGTCCCGCGCAGGGAGCCACTGGAAACACCATATATTTT. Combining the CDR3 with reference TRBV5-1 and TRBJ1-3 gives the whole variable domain KAGVTQTPRYLIKTRGQQVTLSCSPISGHRSVSWYQQTPGQGLQFLFEYFSETQRNKGNFPGRFSGRQFSNSRSEMNVSTLELGDSALYLCASSPAQGATGNTIYFGEGSWLTVV.